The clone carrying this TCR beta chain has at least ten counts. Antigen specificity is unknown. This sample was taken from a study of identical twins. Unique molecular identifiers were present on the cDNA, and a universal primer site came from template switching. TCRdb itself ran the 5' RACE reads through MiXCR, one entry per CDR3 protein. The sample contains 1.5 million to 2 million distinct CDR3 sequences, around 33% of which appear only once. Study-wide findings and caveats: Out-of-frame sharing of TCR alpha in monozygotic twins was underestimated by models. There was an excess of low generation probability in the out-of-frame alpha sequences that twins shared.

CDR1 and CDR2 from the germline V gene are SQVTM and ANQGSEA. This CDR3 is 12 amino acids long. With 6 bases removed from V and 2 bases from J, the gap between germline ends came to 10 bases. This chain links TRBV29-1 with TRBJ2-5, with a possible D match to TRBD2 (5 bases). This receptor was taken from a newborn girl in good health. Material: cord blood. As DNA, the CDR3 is TGCAGCGTGGCCCTAGCACAAGAGACCCAGTACTTC. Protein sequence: CSVALAQETQYF.